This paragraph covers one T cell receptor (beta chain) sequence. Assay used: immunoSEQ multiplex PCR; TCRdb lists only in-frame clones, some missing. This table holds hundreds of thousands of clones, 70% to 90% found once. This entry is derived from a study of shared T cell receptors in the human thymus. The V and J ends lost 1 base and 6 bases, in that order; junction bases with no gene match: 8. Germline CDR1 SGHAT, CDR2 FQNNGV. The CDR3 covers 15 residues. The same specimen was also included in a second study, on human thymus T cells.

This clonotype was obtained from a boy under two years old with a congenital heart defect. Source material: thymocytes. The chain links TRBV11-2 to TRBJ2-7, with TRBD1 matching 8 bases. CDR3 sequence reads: CASSLAPQGASEQYF. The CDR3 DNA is TGTGCCAGCAGCTTAGCCCCTCAGGGGGCGTCCGAGCAGTACTTC.